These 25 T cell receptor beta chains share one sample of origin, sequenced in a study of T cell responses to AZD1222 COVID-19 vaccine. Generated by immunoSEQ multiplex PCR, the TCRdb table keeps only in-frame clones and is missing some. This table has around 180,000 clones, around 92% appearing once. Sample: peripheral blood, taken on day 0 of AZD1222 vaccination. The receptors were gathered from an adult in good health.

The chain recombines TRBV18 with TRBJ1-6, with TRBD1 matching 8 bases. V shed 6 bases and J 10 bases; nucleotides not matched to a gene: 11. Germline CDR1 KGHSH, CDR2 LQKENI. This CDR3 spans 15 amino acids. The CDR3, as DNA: TGTGCCAGCTCCCTAGATGCCGGGACAGGATCACCCCTCCACTTT. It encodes CASSLDAGTGSPLHF.

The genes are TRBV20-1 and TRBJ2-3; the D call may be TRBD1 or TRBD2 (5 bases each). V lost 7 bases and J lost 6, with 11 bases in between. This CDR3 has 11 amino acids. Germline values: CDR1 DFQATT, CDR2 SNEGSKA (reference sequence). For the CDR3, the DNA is TGCAGTGGCCAGGGAGCGGATACGCAGTATTTT. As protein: CSGQGADTQYF.

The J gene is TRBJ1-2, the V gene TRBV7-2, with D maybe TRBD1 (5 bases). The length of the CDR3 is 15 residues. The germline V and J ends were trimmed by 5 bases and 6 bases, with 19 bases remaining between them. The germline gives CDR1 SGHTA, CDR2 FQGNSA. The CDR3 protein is CASSPAGADFNGYTF. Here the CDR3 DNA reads TGTGCCAGCAGCCCAGCCGGGGCGGACTTCAATGGCTACACCTTC.

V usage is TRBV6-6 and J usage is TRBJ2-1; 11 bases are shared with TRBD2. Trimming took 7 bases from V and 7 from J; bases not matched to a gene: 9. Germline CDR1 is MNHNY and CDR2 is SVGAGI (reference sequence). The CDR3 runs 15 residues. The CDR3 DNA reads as TGTGCCAGCACCCCTACTAGCGGGAGAGGGAATGAGCAGTTCTTC. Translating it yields CASTPTSGRGNEQFF.

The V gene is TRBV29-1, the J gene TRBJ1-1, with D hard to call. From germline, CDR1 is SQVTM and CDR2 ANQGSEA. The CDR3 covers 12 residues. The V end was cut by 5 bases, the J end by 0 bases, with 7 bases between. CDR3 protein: CSVFSVNTEAFF. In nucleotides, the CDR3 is TGCAGCGTTTTTTCTGTGAACACTGAAGCTTTCTTT.

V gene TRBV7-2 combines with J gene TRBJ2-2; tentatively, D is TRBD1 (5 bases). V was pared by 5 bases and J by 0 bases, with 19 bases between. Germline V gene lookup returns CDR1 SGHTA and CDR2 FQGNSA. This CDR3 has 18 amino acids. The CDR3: CASSPIPGPGPNTGELFF. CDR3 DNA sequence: TGTGCCAGCAGCCCAATTCCAGGGCCAGGGCCGAACACCGGGGAGCTGTTTTTT.

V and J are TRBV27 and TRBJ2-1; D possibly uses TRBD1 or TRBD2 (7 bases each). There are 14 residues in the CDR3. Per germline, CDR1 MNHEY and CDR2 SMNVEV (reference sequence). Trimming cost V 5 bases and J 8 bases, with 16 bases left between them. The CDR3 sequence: CASSNIQGGDEQFF. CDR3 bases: TGTGCCAGCAGTAACATCCAGGGGGGGGATGAGCAGTTCTTC.

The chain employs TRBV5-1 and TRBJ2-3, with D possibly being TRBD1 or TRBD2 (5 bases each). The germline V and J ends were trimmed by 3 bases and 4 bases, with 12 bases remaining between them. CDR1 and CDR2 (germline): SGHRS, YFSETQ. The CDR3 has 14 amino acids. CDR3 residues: CASSSAGAADTQYF. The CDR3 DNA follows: TGCGCCAGCAGCTCCGCCGGGGCAGCAGATACGCAGTATTTT.

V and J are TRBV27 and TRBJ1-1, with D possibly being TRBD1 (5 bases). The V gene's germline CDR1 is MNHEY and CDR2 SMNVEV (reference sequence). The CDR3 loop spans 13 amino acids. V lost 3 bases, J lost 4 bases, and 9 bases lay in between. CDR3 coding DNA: TGTGCCAGCAGTTTCTCAAGGGGCACTGAAGCTTTCTTT. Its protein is CASSFSRGTEAFF.

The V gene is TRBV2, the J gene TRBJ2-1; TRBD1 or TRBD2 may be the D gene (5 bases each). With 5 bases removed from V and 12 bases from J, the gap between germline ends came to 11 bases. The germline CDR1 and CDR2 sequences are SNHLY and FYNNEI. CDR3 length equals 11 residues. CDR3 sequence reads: CASSSEGRQFF. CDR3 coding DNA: TGTGCCAGCAGTTCCGAGGGGCGGCAGTTCTTC. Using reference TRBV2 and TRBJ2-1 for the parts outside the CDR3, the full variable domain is EPEVTQTPSHQVTQMGQEVILRCVPISNHLYFYWYRQILGQKVEFLVSFYNNEISEKSEIFDDQFSVERPDGSNFTLKIRSTKLEDSAMYFCASSSEGRQFFGPGTRLTVL.

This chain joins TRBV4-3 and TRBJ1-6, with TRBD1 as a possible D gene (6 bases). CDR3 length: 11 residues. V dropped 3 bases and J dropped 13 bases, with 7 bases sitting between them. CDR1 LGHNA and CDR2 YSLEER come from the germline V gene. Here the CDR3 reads CASSQGGPLHF. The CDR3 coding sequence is TGCGCCAGCAGCCAGGGGGGCCCCCTCCACTTT.

The CDR3 is CAISAADRDYNEQFF. Here the CDR3 DNA reads TGTGCCATCAGTGCGGCGGACAGGGATTACAATGAGCAGTTCTTC. The chain couples TRBV10-3 to TRBJ2-1, with 8 nucleotides matching TRBD1. The CDR3 length is 15 residues. The ends lost 4 bases at V and 4 bases at J; junction bases unmatched: 6. In germline, CDR1 is ENHRY, CDR2 SYGVKD.

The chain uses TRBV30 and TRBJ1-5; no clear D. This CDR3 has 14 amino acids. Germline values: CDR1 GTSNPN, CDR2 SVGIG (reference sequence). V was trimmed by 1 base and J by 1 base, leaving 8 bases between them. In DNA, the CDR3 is TGTGCCTGGAGTGAGACCGGGAGCAATCAGCCCCAGCATTTT. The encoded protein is CAWSETGSNQPQHF.

CDR3 sequence reads: CASSFWETGRSEAFF. DNA of the CDR3: TGTGCCAGCAGTTTTTGGGAGACAGGGCGGTCTGAAGCTTTCTTT. This chain links TRBV28 with TRBJ1-1; TRBD1 matches at 7 bases. The CDR3 has 15 residues. The V gene's germline CDR1 is MDHEN and CDR2 SYDVKM. The J segment lost 6 bases and the V segment lost 3 bases, leaving 10 bases of the junction unmatched. Combining the CDR3 with reference TRBV28 and TRBJ1-1 gives the whole variable domain DVKVTQSSRYLVKRTGEKVFLECVQDMDHENMFWYRQDPGLGLRLIYFSYDVKMKEKGDIPEGYSVSREKKERFSLILESASTNQTSMYLCASSFWETGRSEAFFGQGTRLTVV.

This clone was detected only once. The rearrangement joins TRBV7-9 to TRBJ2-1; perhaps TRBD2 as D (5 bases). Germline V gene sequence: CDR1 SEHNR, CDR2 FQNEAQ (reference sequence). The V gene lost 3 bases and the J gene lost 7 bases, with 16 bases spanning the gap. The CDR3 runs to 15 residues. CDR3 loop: CASSFPSFALNEQFF. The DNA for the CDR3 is TGTGCCAGCAGCTTCCCTAGCTTCGCGTTAAATGAGCAGTTCTTC.

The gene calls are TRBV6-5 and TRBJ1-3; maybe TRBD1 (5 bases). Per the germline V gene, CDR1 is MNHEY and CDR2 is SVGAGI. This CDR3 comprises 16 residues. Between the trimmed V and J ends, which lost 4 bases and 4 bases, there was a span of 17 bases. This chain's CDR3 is CASSWGRGSGGNTIYF. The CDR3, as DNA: TGTGCCAGCAGTTGGGGGAGGGGCTCTGGGGGAAACACCATATATTTT.

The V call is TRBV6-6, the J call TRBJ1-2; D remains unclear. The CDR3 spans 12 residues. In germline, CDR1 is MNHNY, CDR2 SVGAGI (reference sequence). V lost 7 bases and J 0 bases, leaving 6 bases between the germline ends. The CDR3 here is CASTQTNYGYTF. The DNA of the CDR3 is TGTGCCAGCACACAAACTAACTATGGCTACACCTTC.

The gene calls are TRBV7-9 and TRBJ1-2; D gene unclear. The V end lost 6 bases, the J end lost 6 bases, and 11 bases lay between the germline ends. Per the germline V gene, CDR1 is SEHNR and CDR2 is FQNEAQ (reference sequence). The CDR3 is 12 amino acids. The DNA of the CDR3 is TGTGCCAGCAGGCTGAGGGCTCATGGCTACACCTTC. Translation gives CASRLRAHGYTF. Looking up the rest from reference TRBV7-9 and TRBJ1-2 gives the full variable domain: DTGVSQNPRHKITKRGQNVTFRCDPISEHNRLYWYRQTLGQGPEFLTYFQNEAQLEKSRLLSDRFSAERPKGSFSTLEIQRTEQGDSAMYLCASRLRAHGYTFGSGTRLTVV.

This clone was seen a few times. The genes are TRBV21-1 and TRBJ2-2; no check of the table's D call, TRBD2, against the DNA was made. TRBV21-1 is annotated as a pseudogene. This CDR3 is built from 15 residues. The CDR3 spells CASLGTSPNTGELFF. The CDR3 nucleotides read TGTGCCAGCCTTGGTACTAGCCCGAACACCGGGGAGCTGTTTTTT.

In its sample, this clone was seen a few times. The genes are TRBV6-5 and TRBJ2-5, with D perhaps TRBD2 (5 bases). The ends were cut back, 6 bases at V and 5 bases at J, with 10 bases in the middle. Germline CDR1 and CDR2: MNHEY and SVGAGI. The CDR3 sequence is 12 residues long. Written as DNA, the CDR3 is TGTGCCAGCAGGCGGAGCGGTGAGACCCAGTACTTC. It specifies CASRRSGETQYF.

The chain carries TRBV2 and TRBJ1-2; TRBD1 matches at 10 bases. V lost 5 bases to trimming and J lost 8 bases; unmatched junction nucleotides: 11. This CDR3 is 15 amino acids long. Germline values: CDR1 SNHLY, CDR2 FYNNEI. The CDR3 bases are TGTGCCAGCAGTTTTGCCGGGACAGGGGACAAGGGCTACACCTTC. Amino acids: CASSFAGTGDKGYTF.

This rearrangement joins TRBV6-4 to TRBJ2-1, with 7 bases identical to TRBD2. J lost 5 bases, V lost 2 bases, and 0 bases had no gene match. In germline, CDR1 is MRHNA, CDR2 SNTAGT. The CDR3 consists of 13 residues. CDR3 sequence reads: CASSDGTNNEQFF. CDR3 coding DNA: TGTGCCAGCAGTGACGGGACTAACAATGAGCAGTTCTTC.

The CDR3 here is CASSWGSDTEAFF. CDR3 nucleotides: TGCGCCAGCAGCTGGGGCTCGGACACTGAAGCTTTCTTT. This chain connects TRBV5-1 to TRBJ1-1; D is perhaps TRBD1 (5 bases). CDR1 is SGHRS, CDR2 YFSETQ, per germline. The CDR3 runs to 13 residues. V was cut by 3 bases and J by 3 bases, with 9 bases left in between.

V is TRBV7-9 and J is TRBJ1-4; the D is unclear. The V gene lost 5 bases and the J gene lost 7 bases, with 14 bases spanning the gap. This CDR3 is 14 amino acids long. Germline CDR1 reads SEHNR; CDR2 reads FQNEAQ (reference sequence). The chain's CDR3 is CASSRLGFAEKLFF. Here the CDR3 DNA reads TGTGCCAGCAGCCGGCTGGGGTTTGCTGAAAAACTGTTTTTT.

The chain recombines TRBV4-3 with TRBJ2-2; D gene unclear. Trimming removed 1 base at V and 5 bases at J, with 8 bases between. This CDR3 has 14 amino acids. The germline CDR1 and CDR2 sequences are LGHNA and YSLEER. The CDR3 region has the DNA TGCGCCAGCAGCCAAGCGGTTTTTACCGGGGAGCTGTTTTTT. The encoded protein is CASSQAVFTGELFF.